This is a list of T cell receptor beta chains from one sample in a study of control samples from healthy donors and cancer patients. Sequencing was performed with immunoSEQ multiplex PCR; in TCRdb, only in-frame clones are kept and a portion is missing. The sample lists 75,000 to 95,000 clones; roughly 80% were seen once. The sequenced sample consisted of PBMCs. These receptors were obtained from an older man with lung cancer. Each CDR3 is given with its conserved first and last residue. The size of a clone is reported for some rows only, either as once, few or many, or as a class for expanded clones.

CDR3 length | clone size | J gene | V gene | CDR3 protein
14 | - | TRBJ2-1 | TRBV19 | CATALGGALDEQFF
14 | - | TRBJ1-1 | TRBV7-8 | CASSPLGGQSEAFF
16 | - | TRBJ1-1 | TRBV6-6 | CASSPLGAAMNTEAFF
14 | few | TRBJ2-3 | TRBV7-3 | CASSLAGSPDTQYF
13 | - | TRBJ2-5 | TRBV3-1/TRBV3-2 | CASSQVEGETQYF
14 | - | TRBJ1-2 | TRBV11-2 | CASSRGRGDYGYTF
12 | - | TRBJ1-2 | TRBV19 | CASSIDQGDYTF
17 | - | TRBJ1-2 | TRBV2 | CASSDRSDRGKNYGYTF
14 | - | TRBJ1-4 | TRBV3-1/TRBV3-2 | CASSPTPLGEKLFF
13 | - | TRBJ1-1 | TRBV6-1 | CASSEYRGEKAFF
15 | - | TRBJ2-7 | TRBV3-1/TRBV3-2 | CASSQDAGYSYEQYF
16 | - | TRBJ2-1 | TRBV9 | CASSVRLAGAKNEQFF
17 | once | TRBJ2-6 | TRBV6-1 | CASSVGQGSSGANVLTF
15 | - | TRBJ1-2 | TRBV5-6 | CASNLLGGQGYGYTF
14 | - | TRBJ1-4 | TRBV9 | CASSGSGGGEKLFF
14 | - | TRBJ1-2 | TRBV6-5 | CASRSTGLFYGYTF